This section outlines one T cell receptor beta chain sequence together with its context. Its antigen is still unknown. These data belong to a study of cytomegalovirus exposure and HLA in healthy donors. Study-level information: Out of 398 genotyped donors, 81% belonged to the Caucasian-associated ancestry cluster. General study points: A highly shared variant cluster was judged a likely technical artifact. Most TCR beta V segments were productive about 87% or about 30% of the time in an earlier analysis.

PCR employed 60 Vbeta and 13 Jbeta primers. Here immunoSEQ multiplex PCR was the method, and the copy in TCRdb shows in-frame clones only, minus some. This table holds 130,000 or so clones, about 61% found once. The CDR3 sequence is 15 residues long. Germline V gene data show CDR1 as SGHKS and CDR2 as YYEKEE (reference sequence). Trimming pared 2 bases from V and 1 base from J, leaving 10 bases between. The chain carries TRBV5-5 and TRBJ1-5, with a possible D match to TRBD1 (5 bases). The material sequenced was PBMCs. This TCR derives from a woman aged 40 to 50 in good health and CMV-seronegative. The CDR3 DNA reads TGTGCCAGCAGCTTAAGGGGTGTAAGCAATCAGCCCCAGCATTTT. Translated: CASSLRGVSNQPQHF.